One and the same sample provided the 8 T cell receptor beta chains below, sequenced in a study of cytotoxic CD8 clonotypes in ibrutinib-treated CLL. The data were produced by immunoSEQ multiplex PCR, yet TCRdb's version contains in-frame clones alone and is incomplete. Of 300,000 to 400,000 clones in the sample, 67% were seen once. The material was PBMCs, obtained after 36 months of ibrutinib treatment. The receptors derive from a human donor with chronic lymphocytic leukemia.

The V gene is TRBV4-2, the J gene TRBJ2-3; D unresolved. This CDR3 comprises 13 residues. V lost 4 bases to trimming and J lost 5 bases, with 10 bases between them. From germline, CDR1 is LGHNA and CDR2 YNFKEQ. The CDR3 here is CASSLGPKDTQYF. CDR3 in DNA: TGTGCCAGCAGCCTAGGCCCAAAAGATACGCAGTATTTT.

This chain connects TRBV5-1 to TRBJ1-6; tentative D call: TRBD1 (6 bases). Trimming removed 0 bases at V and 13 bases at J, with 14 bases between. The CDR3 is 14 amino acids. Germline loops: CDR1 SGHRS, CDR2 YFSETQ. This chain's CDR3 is CASSLDRAIPPLHF. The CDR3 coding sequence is TGCGCCAGCAGCTTGGACAGGGCCATCCCTCCCCTCCACTTT.

CDR3: CASSLGVGTYNEQFF. The CDR3 nucleotides are TGCGCCAGCAGCTTGGGGGTGGGGACCTACAATGAGCAGTTCTTC. The chain links TRBV5-1 to TRBJ2-1; D not certain. CDR3 length: 15 amino acids. CDR1 is SGHRS, CDR2 YFSETQ, per germline. V was clipped by 0 bases and J by 2 bases, with 9 bases between them.

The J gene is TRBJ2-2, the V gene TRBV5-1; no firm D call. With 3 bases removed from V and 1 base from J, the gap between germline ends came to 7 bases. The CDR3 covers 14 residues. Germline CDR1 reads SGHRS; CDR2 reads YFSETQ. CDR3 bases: TGCGCCAGCAGCTCTCTCCTGAACACCGGGGAGCTGTTTTTT. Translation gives CASSSLLNTGELFF.

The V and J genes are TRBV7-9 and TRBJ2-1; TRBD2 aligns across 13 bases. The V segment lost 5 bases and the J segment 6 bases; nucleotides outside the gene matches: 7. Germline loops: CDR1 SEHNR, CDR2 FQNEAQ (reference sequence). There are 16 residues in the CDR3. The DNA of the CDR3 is TGTGCCAGCAGCCTGACCTGGACTAGCGGGAGCAATGAGCAGTTCTTC. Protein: CASSLTWTSGSNEQFF.

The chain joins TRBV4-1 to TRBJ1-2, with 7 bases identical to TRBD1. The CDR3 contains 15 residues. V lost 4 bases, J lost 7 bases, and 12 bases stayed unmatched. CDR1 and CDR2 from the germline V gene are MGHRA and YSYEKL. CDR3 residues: CASSPMQGGLLGYTF. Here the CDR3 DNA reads TGCGCCAGCAGCCCCATGCAGGGGGGGCTGCTTGGCTACACCTTC.

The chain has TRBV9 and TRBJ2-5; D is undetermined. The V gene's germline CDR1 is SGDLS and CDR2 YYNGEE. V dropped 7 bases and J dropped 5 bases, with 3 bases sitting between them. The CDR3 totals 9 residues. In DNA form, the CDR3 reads TGTGCCAGCGGGGAGACCCAGTACTTC. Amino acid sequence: CASGETQYF.

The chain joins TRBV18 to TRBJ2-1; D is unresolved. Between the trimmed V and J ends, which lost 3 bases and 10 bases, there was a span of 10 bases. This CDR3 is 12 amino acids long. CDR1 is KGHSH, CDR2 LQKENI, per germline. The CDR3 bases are TGTGCCAGCTCACCTCAGTCATCGGAGCAGTTCTTC. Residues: CASSPQSSEQFF.